The 25 T cell receptor beta chains given below trace back to one sample, sequenced in a study of tumor-infiltrating lymphocytes in primary liver carcinoma. The investigators made TCR beta cDNA from 400 to 500 ng total RNA, using a constant-region primer. ARM-PCR, slightly modified, supplied the TCR beta libraries through three nested multiplex PCR rounds. The study ran its first two PCR rounds for nine to eleven cycles each, using TRBV1-TRBV30 forward primers and a C-beta reverse primer. MiXCR, applied by TCRdb to the multiplex PCR reads, yields one record per CDR3 protein. The sample yields some 180,000 distinct CDR3 sequences, over 80% seen once. Extraction of RNA together with DNA used roughly 20-33 mg of unsorted bulk tissue. Sequencing input: tumor tissue from primary liver carcinoma. Receptor source: a man aged 35-49 years with primary liver carcinoma and hepatitis B virus infection.

This clonotype came up a few times. The chain carries TRBV7-9 and TRBJ2-6; D unclear. CDR3 length: 14 amino acids. Germline CDR1 and CDR2: SEHNR and FQNEAQ (reference sequence). Trimming pared 6 bases from V and 4 bases from J, leaving 10 bases between. This CDR3 reads CASSFASGANVLTF. The CDR3 DNA follows: TGTGCCAGCAGTTTCGCGTCAGGGGCCAACGTCCTGACTTTC.

Regarding this clonotype: An end of the junction differs from the germline gene, which may be a read error. J is TRBJ1-6 and V is TRBV7-9; 7 nucleotides line up with TRBD1. Germline assignment: CDR1 SEHNR and CDR2 FQNEAQ (reference sequence). The CDR3 covers 14 residues. CDR3 in DNA: TGTGCCAGGAGCTCTCAGGGGGATAATTCACCCCTCCACTTT. Its protein is CARSSQGDNSPLHF. Complete variable domain (other parts from reference TRBV7-9 and TRBJ1-6): DTGVSQNPRHKITKRGQNVTFRCDPISEHNRLYWYRQTLGQGPEFLTYFQNEAQLEKSRLLSDRFSAERPKGSFSTLEIQRTEQGDSAMYLCARSSQGDNSPLHFGNGTRLTVT.

The chain uses TRBV12-3 or TRBV12-4 and TRBJ1-3; 7 bases fit TRBD1. This CDR3 spans 14 amino acids. CDR3 loop: CVSRSTGNGNTIYF. As DNA, the CDR3 is TGTGTTAGCAGATCGACAGGGAACGGAAACACCATATATTTT.

Remarks on this clonotype: This may arise from a read error, as a much more abundant clone is one base away. The rearrangement links TRBV19 to TRBJ1-5; D not resolved. V shed 7 bases and J shed 2 bases, with 15 bases lying between them. From germline, CDR1 is LNHDA and CDR2 SQIVND (reference sequence). The CDR3 covers 15 residues. This CDR3 reads CASNLSKLGNQPQHF. CDR3 nucleotides: TGTGCCAGTAATTTGTCAAAGCTCGGCAATCAGCCCCAGCATTTT.

As regards this clonotype: Relative to the germline gene, one junction end is altered; a read error may explain this. V gene TRBV4-3 combines with J gene TRBJ1-6; weak D call: TRBD1 (5 bases). Germline assignment: CDR1 LGHNA and CDR2 YSLEER. There are 16 residues in the CDR3. The CDR3 spells CTSSSWDRGRNSRLHF. The CDR3 coding sequence is TGCACCAGCAGCTCCTGGGATAGGGGAAGGAATTCACGCCTCCACTTT.

The chain carries TRBV6-2 or TRBV6-3 and TRBJ2-2; D gene unclear. This CDR3 has 12 amino acids. Trimming stripped 6 bases from V and 9 bases from J, with 11 bases between. Germline-derived CDR1 and CDR2 are MNHEY and SVGEGT. The chain's CDR3 is CASSPYTRELFF. For the CDR3, the DNA is TGTGCCAGCAGCCCATATACCAGGGAGCTGTTTTTT.

This clonotype was seen a few times. The CDR3 ends on some other residue instead of the conserved phenylalanine or tryptophan, so this is likely a read error. The chain uses TRBV6-1 and TRBJ1-1; D is uncertain. The germline CDR1 and CDR2 sequences are MNHNS and SASEGT. The CDR3 contains 13 residues. V was cut by 5 bases and J by 1 base, with 8 bases left in between. CDR3 protein: CASSNGRNTEAFS. DNA of the CDR3: TGTGCCAGCAGTAATGGTAGGAACACTGAAGCTTTCTCT.

Concerning this clonotype: Mismatch with germline at one junction end may stem from a read error. This chain links TRBV29-1 with TRBJ1-3, with D possibly being TRBD1 (6 bases). The CDR3 loop spans 15 amino acids. Germline values: CDR1 SQVTM, CDR2 ANQGSEA. The chain's CDR3 is CGVSRTAQSVNTIYF. CDR3 bases: TGCGGCGTCTCTCGGACAGCCCAGAGTGTAAACACCATATATTTT.

A word on this clonotype: One end of the junction fails to match germline, which may point to a read error. The gene calls are TRBV11-1 and TRBJ1-1, with TRBD1 identical over 7 bases. Germline CDR1 SGHAT, CDR2 FQDESV (reference sequence). The CDR3 covers 15 residues. Written as DNA, the CDR3 is TGTGCTAGCAGCACGCGACAGGGTCGGAACACTGAAGCATTCTTT. This sequence encodes CASSTRQGRNTEAFF.

For this clonotype: The conserved phenylalanine or tryptophan is not found at the CDR3 terminus, so this likely reflects a read error. The chain is built from TRBV11-1 and TRBJ2-5; D is possibly TRBD2 (5 bases). The germline V and J ends were trimmed by 6 bases and 5 bases, with 19 bases remaining between them. The CDR3 covers 15 residues. Per germline, CDR1 SGHAT and CDR2 FQDESV (reference sequence). The CDR3 here is CASSRWTGPTETQYI. The CDR3 DNA is TGTGCCAGCAGTCGTTGGACTGGTCCCACGGAGACCCAGTACATA.

A remark on this clonotype: A much bigger clone sits one base away, suggesting this may be a read error. CDR3 loop: CANSLLRTSYNEQFF. The CDR3 nucleotides are TGTGCCAACAGTTTATTAAGGACTTCCTACAATGAGCAGTTCTTC. The rearrangement links TRBV28 to TRBJ2-1; tentative D call: TRBD2 (5 bases). This CDR3 has 15 amino acids. The V gene's germline CDR1 is MDHEN and CDR2 SYDVKM.

A remark on this clonotype: It may be a read error: a sequence one base away is much more abundant. The chain joins TRBV5-4 to TRBJ2-3, with TRBD2 matching over 9 bases. The CDR3 spans 14 residues. The germline V gene encodes CDR1 SGHNT and CDR2 YYREEE (reference sequence). Here the CDR3 reads CANSQTSGADTQYF. In nucleotides, the CDR3 is TGTGCCAACAGCCAGACTAGCGGCGCAGATACGCAGTATTTT.

The V and J genes are TRBV6-2 or TRBV6-3 and TRBJ2-3; TRBD2 aligns across 14 bases. The V gene's germline CDR1 is MNHEY and CDR2 SVGEGT. The CDR3 spans 15 residues. V was pared by 6 bases and J by 10 bases, with 9 bases of the junction left unmatched. The CDR3 DNA reads TGTGCCAGCAGCTGCGGACTAGCGGGAGGTGATCCGCAGTATTTT. Protein sequence: CASSCGLAGGDPQYF.

The rearrangement links TRBV10-2 to TRBJ2-3; D not certain. The CDR3 sequence is 11 residues long. CDR1 is WSHSY and CDR2 is SAAADI in the germline V gene. V was trimmed by 5 bases and J by 7 bases, leaving 7 bases between them. The CDR3 reads CASSHAHTQYF. The CDR3 nucleotides are TGCGCCAGCAGTCACGCACATACGCAGTATTTT.

Comment on this clonotype: An end of the junction differs from the germline gene, which may be a read error. V is TRBV29-1 and J is TRBJ2-7; TRBD2 is a possible D gene (6 bases). The germline CDR1 and CDR2 sequences are SQVTM and ANQGSEA. The CDR3 sequence is 13 residues long. The CDR3 region is CSVVGTPPYEQYF. The CDR3 nucleotides read TGCAGCGTTGTCGGGACTCCCCCCTATGAGCAGTACTTC.

V and J are TRBV29-1 and TRBJ2-1, with TRBD2 as a possible D gene (6 bases). The germline gives CDR1 SQVTM, CDR2 ANQGSEA. V was shortened by 4 bases and J by 9 bases, with 16 bases between the two germline ends. CDR3 size: 13 residues. CDR3: CSVAFAGAGEQFF. In DNA, the CDR3 is TGCAGCGTTGCCTTCGCTGGAGCGGGTGAGCAGTTCTTC.

A remark on this clonotype: The junction departs from the called germline gene at one end, perhaps through a read error. In nucleotides, the CDR3 is TGCAGCGTGAAAGGGGATGCAATGAACATTGAAGCTTTCTTT. It yields the protein CSVKGDAMNIEAFF. The chain has TRBV29-1 and TRBJ1-1, with a possible D match to TRBD1 (5 bases). This CDR3 is 14 amino acids long. Germline CDR1 reads SQVTM; CDR2 reads ANQGSEA.

With respect to this clonotype: The conserved closing phenylalanine or tryptophan is absent in this CDR3, likely reflecting a read error. The chain combines TRBV4-1 with TRBJ1-5; 8 bases align to TRBD1. This CDR3 comprises 15 residues. CDR1 and CDR2 (germline): MGHRA, YSYEKL. The CDR3 region has the DNA TGCGCCAGCAGCCTTCGGGCAGGGGGCAATCAGCCACAGCATTTG. It specifies CASSLRAGGNQPQHL.

The CDR3 reads CARSMEAGGKNIQYF. The CDR3 DNA reads as TGTGCCAGGAGCATGGAGGCAGGCGGAAAAAACATTCAGTACTTC. V gene TRBV5-4 combines with J gene TRBJ2-4, with D maybe TRBD2 (5 bases). This CDR3 region has 15 residues. In germline, CDR1 is SGHNT, CDR2 YYREEE (reference sequence). The V end lost 8 bases, the J end lost 4 bases, and 19 bases lay between the germline ends.

This clonotype has just one count. This chain connects TRBV6-6 to TRBJ1-5; D is uncertain. The CDR3 is made up of 12 amino acids. Germline V gives CDR1 MNHNY, CDR2 SVGAGI (reference sequence). V gave up 8 bases and J gave up 10 bases, with 15 bases separating them. Here the CDR3 reads CASGSLSHPQHF. The DNA of the CDR3 is TGTGCCAGCGGTTCTTTGAGTCACCCCCAGCATTTT.

This rearrangement joins TRBV7-9 to TRBJ2-7; D might be TRBD1 or TRBD2, each matching 5 bases. This CDR3 comprises 16 residues. CDR1 is SEHNR, CDR2 FQNEAQ, per germline (reference sequence). The V end lost 6 bases, the J end lost 10 bases, and 28 bases lay between the germline ends. The CDR3 loop reads CASSAPGALVGGEQYF. In DNA form, the CDR3 reads TGTGCCAGCAGTGCACCCGGGGCCCTAGTAGGAGGCGAACAGTACTTC.

This sequence joins TRBV2 and TRBJ2-2; 7 nucleotides line up with TRBD2. V was clipped by 8 bases and J by 0 bases; unmatched bases: 3. The CDR3 extends over 14 amino acids. Germline V CDR1 and CDR2: SNHLY, FYNNEI. As DNA, the CDR3 is TGTGCCAGCTGTCTAGCGGCGAACACCGGGGAGCTGTTTTTT. It specifies CASCLAANTGELFF.

The chain recombines TRBV5-4 with TRBJ1-2; tentative D call: TRBD1 (5 bases). This CDR3 contains 19 residues. With 0 bases removed from V and 11 bases from J, the gap between germline ends came to 32 bases. The germline V gene has CDR1 SGHNT and CDR2 YYREEE (reference sequence). DNA for the CDR3: TGTGCCAGCAGCTTGGGTCTCGGTGGGGGATCCCAGGGCGGGCAGGGATACACCTTC. Its protein product is CASSLGLGGGSQGGQGYTF. Looking up the rest from reference TRBV5-4 and TRBJ1-2 gives the full variable domain: ETGVTQSPTHLIKTRGQQVTLRCSSQSGHNTVSWYQQALGQGPQFIFQYYREEENGRGNFPPRFSGLQFPNYSSELNVNALELDDSALYLCASSLGLGGGSQGGQGYTFGSGTRLTVV.

CDR3 coding DNA: TGCAGCGTTTCCTTACTAGCGGGAAGGGGAGGGACTCATTACTTC. Amino acid sequence: CSVSLLAGRGGTHYF. The V and J genes are TRBV29-1 and TRBJ2-5; 10 nucleotides agree with TRBD2. This CDR3 is built from 15 residues. Germline V gives CDR1 SQVTM, CDR2 ANQGSEA. J lost 14 bases, V lost 5 bases, and 20 bases had no gene match.

Points on this clonotype: The CDR3 end shows no conserved phenylalanine or tryptophan, and so a read error is likely. The DNA is omitted, as the CDR3 cannot be located on it reliably, and the CDR3 follows TCRdb's listing. The V and J genes are TRBV5-5 and TRBJ2-3; no DNA check was done on the table's D call, TRBD1. The germline V gene has CDR1 SGHKS and CDR2 YYEKEE (reference sequence). The CDR3 adds up to 14 amino acids, both ends counted. CDR3 sequence reads: CASSQGQNLDTQYI.